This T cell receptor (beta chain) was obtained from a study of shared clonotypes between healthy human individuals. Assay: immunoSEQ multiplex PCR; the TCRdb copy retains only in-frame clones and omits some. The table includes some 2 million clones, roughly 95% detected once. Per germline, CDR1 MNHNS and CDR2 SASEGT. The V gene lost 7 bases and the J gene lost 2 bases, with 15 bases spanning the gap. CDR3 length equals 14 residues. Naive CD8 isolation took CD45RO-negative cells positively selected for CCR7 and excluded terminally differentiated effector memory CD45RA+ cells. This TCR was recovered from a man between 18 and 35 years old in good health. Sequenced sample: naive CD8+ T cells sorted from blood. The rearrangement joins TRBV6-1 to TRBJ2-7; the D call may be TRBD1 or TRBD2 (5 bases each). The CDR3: CASNLRDGAYEQYF. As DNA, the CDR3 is TGTGCCAGCAACCTCCGGGACGGAGCCTACGAGCAGTACTTC.